These 6 T cell receptor beta chains were sequenced from one sample in a study of blood T cells in healthy people across ages. Next came a second PCR, run for about 6 to 11 cycles, which used a sample-barcoded 5' primer along with a J-beta primer mix. In TCRdb, the 5' RACE reads were re-called with MiXCR into one record per CDR3 protein. The sample includes 540,000 or so distinct CDR3 sequences, about 45% of them seen just once. The sample was blood. These receptor sequences come from a man aged 80 or over in good health.

This clonotype was detected only a few times. The chain recombines TRBV29-1 with TRBJ2-3; 9 bases agree with TRBD1. Germline V gene sequence: CDR1 SQVTM, CDR2 ANQGSEA. The CDR3 has 15 residues. This CDR3 reads CSGLRDRDVEDTQYF. CDR3 nucleotide sequence: TGCAGTGGTCTACGGGACAGGGATGTGGAAGATACGCAGTATTTT.

The genes are TRBV3-1 and TRBJ1-2; 7 bases align to TRBD1. This CDR3 contains 14 residues. Per the germline V gene, CDR1 is LGHDT and CDR2 is YNNKEL (reference sequence). V lost 4 bases, J lost 5 bases, and 7 bases stayed unmatched. This CDR3 reads CASSPHRGSYGYTF. CDR3 nucleotides: TGTGCCAGCAGCCCGCACAGGGGAAGTTATGGCTACACCTTC.

For this clonotype: One junction end disagrees with the germline gene, perhaps due to a read error. This rearrangement joins TRBV11-1 to TRBJ2-1, with TRBD2 as a possible D gene (5 bases). The germline CDR1 and CDR2 sequences are SGHAT and FQDESV (reference sequence). The CDR3 consists of 17 residues. The CDR3 protein is CASSLAAGSVPYNEQFF. The CDR3 nucleotides are TGTGCCAGCAGCCTAGCAGCCGGGTCTGTTCCCTACAATGAGCAGTTCTTC.

The chain is built from TRBV12-3 or TRBV12-4 and TRBJ2-5; possible D gene TRBD2, 6 bases. CDR3 length equals 14 residues. V was pared by 6 bases and J by 0 bases, with 11 bases between. CDR3 nucleotides: TGTGCCAGCAGGCCGGGAGCGAACCAAGAGACCCAGTACTTC. As protein: CASRPGANQETQYF.

The chain has TRBV20-1 and TRBJ2-5; D is perhaps TRBD2 (7 bases). This CDR3 region has 16 residues. The germline CDR1 and CDR2 sequences are DFQATT and SNEGSKA (reference sequence). The V and J ends lost 3 bases and 5 bases respectively, with 22 bases between them. DNA for the CDR3: TGCAGTGCTAGCGGGGGGCAGGCCTCCTTAGAGGAGACCCAGTACTTC. Translation gives CSASGGQASLEETQYF.

This chain joins TRBV27 and TRBJ2-5; 16 positions agree with TRBD2. V trimming: 4 bases; J trimming: 1 base; junction bases outside the gene matches: 3. The CDR3 is 17 residues long. CDR1 and CDR2 from the germline V gene are MNHEY and SMNVEV (reference sequence). CDR3 amino acids: CASSSGTSGRAQETQYF. For the CDR3, the DNA is TGTGCCAGCAGTTCCGGGACTAGCGGGAGGGCCCAAGAGACCCAGTACTTC.